These 18 T cell receptor beta chains originate from one sample sequenced in a study of blood T cell repertoires in COVID-19. Clones were sequenced by immunoSEQ multiplex PCR, and TCRdb holds only the in-frame ones, with some missing. The data show around 140,000 clones, around 80% seen once. The sample comprised PBMCs or T cells enriched from blood (not recorded which). Receptors originate from a man aged 35 to 55 with acute COVID-19.

This clone showed up just once. V gene TRBV5-5 combines with J gene TRBJ1-1; 12 bases are shared with TRBD1. V lost 0 bases, J lost 3 bases, and 3 bases stayed unmatched. The CDR3 sequence is 16 residues long. Germline lookup yields CDR1 SGHKS and CDR2 YYEKEE (reference sequence). CDR3 coding DNA: TGTGCCAGCAGCTTGGAGGGACAGGGGGCTTACACTGAAGCTTTCTTT. Its protein product is CASSLEGQGAYTEAFF.

The chain couples TRBV19 to TRBJ2-1; possibly TRBD1 for D (7 bases). CDR1 LNHDA and CDR2 SQIVND come from the germline V gene (reference sequence). V was clipped by 1 base and J by 0 bases, with 10 bases between them. The CDR3 has 16 residues. The CDR3 reads CASSIAGGSSYNEQFF. The CDR3 region has the DNA TGTGCCAGTAGTATAGCAGGGGGGAGCTCCTACAATGAGCAGTTCTTC. Variable domain in full (rest from reference TRBV19 and TRBJ2-1): DGGITQSPKYLFRKEGQNVTLSCEQNLNHDAMYWYRQDPGQGLRLIYYSQIVNDFQKGDIAEGYSVSREKKESFPLTVTSAQKNPTAFYLCASSIAGGSSYNEQFFGPGTRLTVL.

The rearrangement uses TRBV5-1 and TRBJ2-7; no reliable D call. The CDR3 extends over 13 amino acids. Trimming took 0 bases from V and 1 from J, leaving 5 bases between them. The germline gives CDR1 SGHRS, CDR2 YFSETQ. CDR3 protein: CASSLDGSYEQYF. CDR3 coding DNA: TGCGCCAGCAGCTTGGACGGGTCCTACGAGCAGTACTTC.

The rearrangement joins TRBV7-3 to TRBJ1-2; the match to TRBD1 covers 10 bases. This CDR3 spans 13 amino acids. Trimming cost V 3 bases and J 6 bases; bases outside gene matches: 1. Germline V CDR1 and CDR2: SGHTA, FQGTGA. The CDR3 sequence: CASSFGTGDGYTF. The CDR3 DNA reads TGTGCCAGCAGCTTTGGGACAGGGGATGGCTACACCTTC.

The chain joins TRBV9 to TRBJ2-1, with D possibly TRBD1 on 5 matching bases. Per germline, CDR1 SGDLS and CDR2 YYNGEE. V was trimmed by 2 bases and J by 9 bases, leaving 9 bases between them. CDR3 length equals 12 residues. The CDR3 sequence: CASSVQGIEQFF. The DNA for the CDR3 is TGTGCCAGCAGCGTTCAGGGTATTGAGCAGTTCTTC. The full variable domain, completed using reference TRBV9 and TRBJ2-1, is DSGVTQTPKHLITATGQRVTLRCSPRSGDLSVYWYQQSLDQGLQFLIQYYNGEERAKGNILERFSAQQFPDLHSELNLSSLELGDSALYFCASSVQGIEQFFGPGTRLTVL.

This clone was seen a single time. V and J are TRBV5-1 and TRBJ2-5; 10 positions match TRBD1. J gave up 1 base and V 4 bases, and 7 bases lay outside the gene matches. Germline CDR1 reads SGHRS; CDR2 reads YFSETQ. The CDR3 has 16 amino acids. For the CDR3, the DNA is TGCGCCAGCAGCCCAGGGACAGGGGTATCCCAAGAGACCCAGTACTTC. Translation: CASSPGTGVSQETQYF.

This clone has just one count. The gene calls are TRBV11-2 and TRBJ2-1; TRBD2 is a possible D gene (6 bases). The CDR3 consists of 17 residues. CDR1 and CDR2 from the germline V gene are SGHAT and FQNNGV. Trimming removed 0 bases from V and 2 bases from J, with 14 bases in between. Written as DNA, the CDR3 is TGTGCCAGCAGCTTAGATCCGACGGAGGGGCCCTACAATGAGCAGTTCTTC. The encoded protein is CASSLDPTEGPYNEQFF.

This chain connects TRBV12-3 or TRBV12-4 to TRBJ2-2; D call uncertain. V was trimmed by 7 bases and J by 4 bases, leaving 7 bases between them. The CDR3 is 12 residues long. CDR3 DNA sequence: TGTGCCAGCACAGAAATCACCGGGGAGCTGTTTTTT. Amino acid sequence: CASTEITGELFF.

The gene calls are TRBV7-2 and TRBJ2-1, with D maybe TRBD1 (7 bases). Germline CDR1 and CDR2: SGHTA and FQGNSA. The V end was cut by 1 base, the J end by 8 bases, with 15 bases between. This CDR3 has 15 residues. The CDR3 protein is CASSLVRGAGYEQFF. Written as DNA, the CDR3 is TGTGCCAGCAGCTTAGTCAGGGGGGCGGGTTATGAGCAGTTCTTC.

The rearrangement joins TRBV24-1 to TRBJ2-2; TRBD1 matches at 9 bases. Trimming at V came to 5 bases and at J to 4 bases, leaving 1 base not matched to a gene. The CDR3 contains 14 residues. Per germline, CDR1 KGHDR and CDR2 SFDVKD. The CDR3 protein is CATSGDRVTGELFF. For the CDR3, the DNA is TGTGCCACCAGTGGGGACAGGGTCACCGGGGAGCTGTTTTTT.

The chain combines TRBV2 with TRBJ2-7; 8 bases match TRBD1. CDR1 SNHLY and CDR2 FYNNEI come from the germline V gene. V shed 7 bases and J 0 bases; nucleotides not matched to a gene: 5. The CDR3 has 14 residues. CDR3 protein: CASTRTGSSYEQYF. DNA for the CDR3: TGTGCCAGCACTCGGACAGGGAGCTCCTACGAGCAGTACTTC.

The gene calls are TRBV24-1 and TRBJ1-2, with TRBD1 as a possible D gene (5 bases). The germline V gene has CDR1 KGHDR and CDR2 SFDVKD. The CDR3 is made up of 18 amino acids. Trimming left V 0 bases short and J 8 bases short, with 24 bases between. The CDR3, as DNA: TGTGCCACCAGTGATTTGAGGTTTGCCCCGGGGGATGGCGGGGGCTACACCTTC. Its protein is CATSDLRFAPGDGGGYTF.

The chain couples TRBV2 to TRBJ2-7; D is undetermined. The CDR3 runs to 12 residues. From germline, CDR1 is SNHLY and CDR2 FYNNEI. V lost 2 bases and J 3 bases, leaving 5 bases between the germline ends. The CDR3: CASSENIYEQYF. Here the CDR3 DNA reads TGTGCCAGCAGTGAAAACATCTACGAGCAGTACTTC.

This clone was observed a few times. The V call is TRBV9, the J call TRBJ2-6; tentative D call: TRBD1 (6 bases). This CDR3 has 15 residues. V lost 3 bases, J lost 0 bases, and 7 bases lay in between. The germline V gene encodes CDR1 SGDLS and CDR2 YYNGEE. The CDR3 protein is CASSEQGSGANVLTF. As DNA, the CDR3 is TGTGCCAGCAGCGAACAGGGCTCTGGGGCCAACGTCCTGACTTTC.

V usage is TRBV5-1 and J usage is TRBJ1-1; no firm D call. Germline CDR1 is SGHRS and CDR2 is YFSETQ. Trimming pared 5 bases from V and 1 base from J, leaving 9 bases between. CDR3 length: 13 residues. CDR3 in amino acids: CASRAEGNTEAFF. DNA for the CDR3: TGCGCCAGCAGGGCGGAGGGGAACACTGAAGCTTTCTTT.

The gene calls are TRBV28 and TRBJ1-2; 10 positions agree with TRBD1. In germline, CDR1 is MDHEN, CDR2 SYDVKM. V trimming: 8 bases; J trimming: 7 bases; junction bases outside the gene matches: 10. This CDR3 is 14 amino acids long. CDR3 nucleotide sequence: TGTGCCAGCCGCGGGACAGGGGTTCTTGGTGGCTACACCTTC. This codes for CASRGTGVLGGYTF.

The chain combines TRBV21-1 with TRBJ1-6; the DNA was not used to check the table's D call, TRBD1. TRBV21-1 has pseudogene status. The length of the CDR3 is 14 residues. The CDR3 DNA reads as TGTGCCAGCAGCGCATGGACAGGGAGGTCACCCCTCCACTTT. Translating gives CASSAWTGRSPLHF.

This clone has only a few counts. The gene calls are TRBV30 and TRBJ1-2; a possible D gene is TRBD1 (6 bases). Germline V gives CDR1 GTSNPN, CDR2 SVGIG (reference sequence). V was trimmed by 2 bases and J by 2 bases, leaving 15 bases between them. This CDR3 contains 15 residues. The CDR3 coding sequence is TGTGCCTGGAGTCTTTCGTCAGGGGCCAACTATGGCTACACCTTC. Translation: CAWSLSSGANYGYTF. Using reference TRBV30 and TRBJ1-2 for the parts outside the CDR3, the full variable domain is SQTIHQWPATLVQPVGSPLSLECTVEGTSNPNLYWYRQAAGRGLQLLFYSVGIGQISSEVPQNLSASRPQDRQFILSSKKLLLSDSGFYLCAWSLSSGANYGYTFGSGTRLTVV.